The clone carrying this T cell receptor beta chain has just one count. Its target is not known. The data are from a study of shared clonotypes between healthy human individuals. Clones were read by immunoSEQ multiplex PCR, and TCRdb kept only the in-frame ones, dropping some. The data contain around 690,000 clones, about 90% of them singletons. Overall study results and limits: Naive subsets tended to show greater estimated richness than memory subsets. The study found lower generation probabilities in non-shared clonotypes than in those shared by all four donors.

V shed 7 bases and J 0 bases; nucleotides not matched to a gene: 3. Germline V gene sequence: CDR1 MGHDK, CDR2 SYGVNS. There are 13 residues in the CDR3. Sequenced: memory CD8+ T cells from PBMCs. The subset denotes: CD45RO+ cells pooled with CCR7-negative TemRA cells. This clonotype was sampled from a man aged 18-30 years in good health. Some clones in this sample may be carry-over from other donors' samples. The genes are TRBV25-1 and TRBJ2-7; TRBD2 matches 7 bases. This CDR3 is CASKGGSSYEQYF. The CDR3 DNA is TGTGCCAGCAAGGGCGGGAGCTCCTACGAGCAGTACTTC.